Detailed here is one T cell receptor (beta chain). Its antigen has not been determined. The record has no base qualities; no much larger clone is one base away. The source of the sample is a study of CD8 T cells in Susac syndrome (dated by TCRdb to between 2017 and 2020). Regarding the complete study: The study used repertoire sequencing to test whether antigen drove CD8+ T cell activation and differentiation in Susac syndrome. Here is what the overall study found, with its caveats: The study acknowledged that relatively few individuals were included in the TCR sequencing and HLA analysis.

Per the germline V gene, SGHAT is the CDR1 and FQNNGV is the CDR2. V loses 4 bases, J loses 9 bases, and the germline ends lie 10 bases apart. Inclusive of the bounding cysteine and phenylalanine, the CDR3 is 12 residues long. Only the CDR3 portion is preserved as DNA: 36 bases, with reading frame beginning at the first base. RNA was extracted using the RNeasy kit, and roughly 0.5 to 1 ug of the RNA was reverse transcribed with random hexamers. The immunoSEQ multiplex PCR assay, which covers 54 Vbeta and 13 Jbeta segments, was used to amplify TCR beta CDR3 regions. PCR amplification bias was corrected by using a synthetic template baseline for primer optimization and computational correction. Concerning the study's data processing: Reads were annotated to V, D and J genes according to IMGT and were analyzed with immunoSEQ Analyzer, with only productive sequences retained. Clonality was computed as one minus Shannon entropy normalized by log2 of the number of productive unique sequences. For each patient and control, public and private clones were evaluated among the 100 most prevalent clones. Susac-specific clones were defined as absent from healthy and MS cohorts, around 970 published viral clones and other ImmuneACCESS disease sequences. TCRdb redid the processing of the public reads, applying fastp at Q25 and MiXCR, and retained in-frame beta chains. Here each entry gathers all rows of one CDR3 protein and keeps the most common genes and DNA. What appears here as the V and J calls and clone size reflects TCRdb's work, not the paper's. Recorded for this sample are a few hundred thousand distinct CDR3 sequences; 95% of them occurred a single time. Roughly 0.1% of the sample is taken by the ten largest.

Peripheral blood CD8+ and CD4+ T cells from healthy donors, Susac syndrome patients and multiple sclerosis patients were profiled by high-throughput TCR beta sequencing. Treatment-naive patients with stable or active relapsing-remitting disease fulfilling revised McDonald criteria were used as multiple sclerosis controls. Bulk CD8+ and CD4+ T cells were purified by magnetic negative isolation, while CD8+ TEMRA cells were enriched using FACS. Blood was collected in EDTA tubes and processed within 24 hours, with PBMCs isolated through density gradient centrifugation. PBMCs intended for TCR sequencing were cryopreserved in liquid nitrogen and thawed later in a water bath at 37 degrees C. The sorted or isolated CD4+, CD8+ and CD8+ TEMRA cells reached a purity of at least 90%.

Specimen: CD4+ T cells from PBMCs. This receptor chain uses TRBV11-2 and TRBJ2-4; there is no confident call for the D gene. This TCR derives from a human donor with multiple sclerosis. The CDR3 loop reads CASSSAEGIQYF. The DNA reads as follows: TGTGCCAGCAGCTCTGCAGAAGGCATTCAGTACTTC.